The following is a T cell receptor (beta chain) sequence with its context. TCRdb's copy holds only in-frame clones and misses some; the assay was immunoSEQ multiplex PCR. This sample has hundreds of thousands of clones, with under 90% found just once. This record comes from a study of blood T cell repertoires in COVID-19. V was shortened by 2 bases and J by 4 bases, with 15 bases between the two germline ends. The CDR3 runs to 16 residues. CDR1 is KGHSH, CDR2 LQKENI, per germline. Recruits, aged roughly 18 to 90 years, lived in 25 or so US areas. Sequencing used PBMCs or T cells enriched from blood (not recorded which). This chain uses TRBV18 with TRBJ1-3, with no clear D. The sequence came from a woman in her forties or fifties who had been exposed to COVID-19. The CDR3 sequence is CASSPLESLVGNTIYF. The CDR3 bases are TGTGCCAGCTCACCATTGGAGAGTCTAGTAGGAAACACCATATATTTT.